This T cell receptor beta chain was observed in a study of blood T cell repertoires in COVID-19. At the level of the study: PBMCs, B-cell-depleted T cells, or T cells were the source of the cDNA or gDNA that made up the material.

The table came from immunoSEQ multiplex PCR; TCRdb's copy has only in-frame clones and leaves some out. Of approximately 300,000 clones listed, 80% to 90% are singletons. Participant ages covered about 18 to 90 years across 20 to 30 US areas. Assignment of participants to cohorts was predicated upon participant-reported clinical history. The germline gives CDR1 LGHDT, CDR2 YNNKEL (reference sequence). V was cut by 4 bases and J by 0 bases, with 13 bases left in between. The CDR3 has 16 amino acids. Source material: PBMCs or T cells enriched from blood (not recorded which). The rearrangement links TRBV3-1 (or the pseudogene TRBV3-2) to TRBJ1-3; possible D gene TRBD1, 5 bases. The TCR originated in a man aged 25-45 years who had recovered from COVID-19. In nucleotides, the CDR3 is TGTGCCAGCAGCCCCTCCCGGAGGGGCTCTGGAAACACCATATATTTT. Its protein is CASSPSRRGSGNTIYF.